The 25 T cell receptor beta chains listed next were all sequenced from one sample in a study of Ad26.COV2.S vaccination and SARS-CoV-2 variants. The repertoire was sequenced with immunoSEQ multiplex PCR; TCRdb's copy has only in-frame clones and lacks some. The table has more than 85,000 clones, around 80% seen once. This sample comprised peripheral blood, obtained after recovery from COVID-19. Receptors originate from a human donor who had recovered from COVID-19.

The chain has TRBV5-1 and TRBJ1-2; D is undetermined. CDR1 and CDR2 from the germline V gene are SGHRS and YFSETQ. There are 14 residues in the CDR3. Trimming stripped 1 base from V and 7 bases from J, with 14 bases between. CDR3 residues: CASSLSSGAGGYTF. In nucleotides, the CDR3 is TGCGCCAGCAGCTTGTCGTCCGGAGCGGGTGGCTACACCTTC.

This clone was detected only once. The chain uses TRBV7-2 and TRBJ1-2; perhaps TRBD1 as D (6 bases). Germline assignment: CDR1 SGHTA and CDR2 FQGNSA. The V end lost 5 bases, the J end lost 4 bases, and 14 bases lay between the germline ends. This CDR3 region has 14 residues. CDR3 nucleotides: TGTGCCAGCAGCCTAGGGGGTCGTGTCTATGGCTACACCTTC. This codes for CASSLGGRVYGYTF.

The chain combines TRBV6-6 with TRBJ1-3; D is ambiguous. The CDR3 sequence is 16 residues long. Trimming removed 4 bases at V and 0 bases at J, with 13 bases between. The V gene's germline CDR1 is MNHNY and CDR2 SVGAGI (reference sequence). This CDR3 reads CASSFSDGSSGNTIYF. The DNA of the CDR3 is TGTGCCAGCAGTTTCTCCGACGGGAGCTCTGGAAACACCATATATTTT.

The V gene is TRBV30, the J gene TRBJ1-5, with a weak D call TRBD1 (5 bases). Per germline, CDR1 GTSNPN and CDR2 SVGIG (reference sequence). The CDR3 is made up of 13 amino acids. V was trimmed by 0 bases and J by 4 bases, leaving 7 bases between them. Here the CDR3 reads CAWSVQENQPQHF. In DNA form, the CDR3 reads TGTGCCTGGAGTGTACAGGAGAATCAGCCCCAGCATTTT.

J is TRBJ2-2 and V is TRBV18; D may correspond to TRBD1 or TRBD2 (5 bases each). Looked up from germline, CDR1 is KGHSH and CDR2 is LQKENI. Trimming pared 1 base from V and 2 bases from J, leaving 11 bases between. This CDR3 spans 16 amino acids. The CDR3 DNA reads TGTGCCAGCTCACCACGGCCAGGGACCAACACCGGGGAGCTGTTTTTT. Protein product: CASSPRPGTNTGELFF.

The chain links TRBV2 to TRBJ1-2, with D unclear. V was shortened by 7 bases and J by 8 bases, with 20 bases between the two germline ends. This CDR3 spans 14 amino acids. Germline V gene lookup returns CDR1 SNHLY and CDR2 FYNNEI. This chain's CDR3 is CASILRIASEGYTF. Here the CDR3 DNA reads TGTGCCAGCATATTAAGGATAGCCTCGGAGGGCTACACCTTC.

The table lists this clone with a count of one. The genes are TRBV19 and TRBJ1-1; D may be TRBD1 (6 bases). V was trimmed by 4 bases and J by 7 bases, leaving 13 bases between them. In germline, CDR1 is LNHDA, CDR2 SQIVND (reference sequence). The CDR3 runs to 13 residues. The CDR3 nucleotides read TGTGCCAGTAGTAACAACAGGGTAGATGAAGCTTTCTTT. Protein sequence: CASSNNRVDEAFF.

The gene calls are TRBV30 and TRBJ2-7, with TRBD1 identical over 9 bases. The CDR3 spans 12 residues. Per germline, CDR1 GTSNPN and CDR2 SVGIG (reference sequence). V was pared by 3 bases and J by 4 bases, with 1 base of the junction left unmatched. In DNA form, the CDR3 reads TGTGCCTGGAGCGGACAGGGGTACGAGCAGTACTTC. Translated, it gives CAWSGQGYEQYF.

This chain uses TRBV19 with TRBJ1-5, with TRBD1 matching over 10 bases. This CDR3 comprises 15 residues. Germline V CDR1 and CDR2: LNHDA, SQIVND (reference sequence). The V segment lost 4 bases and the J segment 5 bases; nucleotides outside the gene matches: 5. The CDR3 loop is CASSTDRGFDQPQHF. Here the CDR3 DNA reads TGTGCCAGTAGTACGGACAGGGGGTTCGATCAGCCCCAGCATTTT. Looking up the rest from reference TRBV19 and TRBJ1-5 gives the full variable domain: DGGITQSPKYLFRKEGQNVTLSCEQNLNHDAMYWYRQDPGQGLRLIYYSQIVNDFQKGDIAEGYSVSREKKESFPLTVTSAQKNPTAFYLCASSTDRGFDQPQHFGDGTRLSIL.

This chain connects TRBV5-1 to TRBJ2-1; D unresolved. Trimming took 2 bases from V and 0 from J, leaving 6 bases between them. Per the germline V gene, CDR1 is SGHRS and CDR2 is YFSETQ. This CDR3 is built from 14 residues. The CDR3 spells CASSFSSSYNEQFF. The CDR3 coding sequence is TGCGCCAGCAGCTTCTCTAGCTCCTACAATGAGCAGTTCTTC.

V is TRBV28 and J is TRBJ1-2; D is ambiguous. The CDR3 is 11 residues long. The germline gives CDR1 MDHEN, CDR2 SYDVKM. Trimming left V 7 bases short and J 7 bases short, with 10 bases between. The CDR3 nucleotides are TGTGCCAGCACTAAAGAGGGTGGCTACACCTTC. Amino acids: CASTKEGGYTF.

In its sample, this clone was seen once. V usage is TRBV3-1 (or the pseudogene TRBV3-2) and J usage is TRBJ1-3, with unresolved D. V was clipped by 3 bases and J by 0 bases, with 12 bases between them. This CDR3 has 16 residues. Looked up from germline, CDR1 is LGHDT and CDR2 is YNNKEL (reference sequence). The CDR3 spells CASSQLPISSGNTIYF. The CDR3 DNA is TGTGCCAGCAGCCAGCTCCCTATCTCCTCTGGAAACACCATATATTTT.

This clone came up once. This chain connects TRBV7-9 to TRBJ1-1; D might be TRBD1 (5 bases). Trimming stripped 2 bases from V and 4 bases from J, with 14 bases between. Germline CDR1 SEHNR, CDR2 FQNEAQ (reference sequence). The CDR3 spans 15 residues. The CDR3 nucleotides are TGTGCCAGCAGCTTATGGGGGGTGATCGGCACTGAAGCTTTCTTT. Translating it yields CASSLWGVIGTEAFF.

The gene calls are TRBV5-5 and TRBJ1-4; a weak D match, TRBD1 (5 bases). Germline V gene data show CDR1 as SGHKS and CDR2 as YYEKEE (reference sequence). The ends were cut back, 3 bases at V and 4 bases at J, with 13 bases in the middle. This CDR3 contains 15 residues. The CDR3 is CASSSGDRFNEKLFF. The CDR3 DNA is TGTGCCAGCAGCTCGGGTGACAGATTTAATGAAAAACTGTTTTTT.

The CDR3 sequence is CASSNSAGSEQYF. The CDR3 DNA is TGTGCCAGCAGCAACAGTGCTGGGAGCGAGCAGTACTTC. The chain uses TRBV7-2 and TRBJ2-7; D might be TRBD2 (5 bases). This CDR3 has 13 residues. V shed 5 bases and J shed 6 bases, with 14 bases lying between them. CDR1 and CDR2 from the germline V gene are SGHTA and FQGNSA.

This chain joins TRBV28 and TRBJ2-1; tentative D call: TRBD2 (6 bases). V dropped 2 bases and J dropped 2 bases, with 10 bases sitting between them. The CDR3 is 15 residues long. Germline CDR1 reads MDHEN; CDR2 reads SYDVKM. CDR3: CASSLTGEAYNEQFF. The CDR3 DNA sequence: TGTGCCAGCAGTTTAACGGGAGAGGCCTACAATGAGCAGTTCTTC.

This clone was observed a single time. This sequence joins TRBV12-5 and TRBJ1-4; D call uncertain. The length of the CDR3 is 14 residues. With 1 base removed from V and 0 bases from J, the gap between germline ends came to 3 bases. CDR1 is LGHNT, CDR2 FRNRAP, per germline. This CDR3 reads CASGLGTTNEKLFF. The CDR3 coding sequence is TGTGCTAGTGGTTTGGGAACAACTAATGAAAAACTGTTTTTT.

CDR3 sequence reads: CASSKTQGGYEQYF. The CDR3 bases are TGTGCCAGCTCAAAGACACAGGGGGGTTACGAGCAGTACTTC. The rearrangement links TRBV18 to TRBJ2-7; TRBD1 agrees at 8 bases. CDR1 KGHSH and CDR2 LQKENI come from the germline V gene. V lost 5 bases and J lost 4; bases outside the gene matches: 7. The CDR3 has 14 residues.

This chain links TRBV24-1 with TRBJ2-3; D gene unclear. The CDR3 has 13 residues. Per germline, CDR1 KGHDR and CDR2 SFDVKD. Trimming took off 5 bases at V and 2 bases at J, with 7 bases between the two ends. CDR3 nucleotide sequence: TGTGCCACCAGTGGCCGGTTCACAGATACGCAGTATTTT. Protein sequence: CATSGRFTDTQYF.

V gene TRBV18 combines with J gene TRBJ2-7; TRBD1 matches at 7 bases. Per the germline V gene, CDR1 is KGHSH and CDR2 is LQKENI. The CDR3 loop spans 13 amino acids. V shed 3 bases and J 2 bases; nucleotides not matched to a gene: 1. DNA for the CDR3: TGTGCCAGCTCACCCGGGACAGCCTACGAGCAGTACTTC. It codes for CASSPGTAYEQYF.

The chain couples TRBV6-5 to TRBJ1-6; D gene uncertain. The germline CDR1 and CDR2 sequences are MNHEY and SVGAGI. Trimming removed 2 bases at V and 7 bases at J, with 12 bases between. This CDR3 has 15 residues. The CDR3 region is CASSYREIGNSPLHF. The CDR3 bases are TGTGCCAGCAGTTACAGGGAGATTGGGAATTCACCCCTCCACTTT.

V and J are TRBV7-9 and TRBJ1-1; D may be TRBD1 (5 bases). The germline V gene has CDR1 SEHNR and CDR2 FQNEAQ (reference sequence). There are 14 residues in the CDR3. V was trimmed by 5 bases and J by 5 bases, leaving 15 bases between them. The chain's CDR3 is CASSPLGEGTEAFF. CDR3 DNA sequence: TGTGCCAGCAGCCCGTTGGGGGAGGGGACTGAAGCTTTCTTT.

This chain joins TRBV5-1 and TRBJ2-5; 9 bases match TRBD1. The trim removed 8 bases at V and 1 base at J, leaving 9 bases unmatched. The CDR3 runs to 15 residues. From germline, CDR1 is SGHRS and CDR2 YFSETQ. CDR3 sequence (DNA): TGCGCCAGTAATACCGGGACAGGGTTCCAAGAGACCCAGTACTTC. Translating gives CASNTGTGFQETQYF.

The chain is built from TRBV19 and TRBJ2-2; 9 bases map to TRBD1. V lost 4 bases to trimming and J lost 3 bases; unmatched junction nucleotides: 3. CDR3 length: 15 amino acids. Germline assignment: CDR1 LNHDA and CDR2 SQIVND (reference sequence). The CDR3 coding sequence is TGTGCCAGTAGTAGGGACAGGGACTACACCGGGGAGCTGTTTTTT. It yields the protein CASSRDRDYTGELFF.

This chain uses TRBV27 with TRBJ2-1; 10 nucleotides line up with TRBD1. The CDR3 runs to 19 residues. Germline CDR1 MNHEY, CDR2 SMNVEV (reference sequence). Losses at the gene ends were 8 bases for V and 1 base for J; bases not matched to a gene: 17. The CDR3 spells CASGTGQGGSWGSYNEQFF. The CDR3 nucleotides are TGTGCCAGCGGGACTGGACAGGGGGGGTCTTGGGGGTCCTACAATGAGCAGTTCTTC.